A single sample gave rise to the 2 T cell receptor beta chains below, sequenced in a study of blood T cell repertoires in COVID-19. TCRdb's table, derived via immunoSEQ multiplex PCR, lists solely in-frame clones and lacks some. This table holds about 62,000 clones, roughly 85% found once. The sequencing sample was made of peripheral blood. All receptors come from a woman of 80 years or more with acute or convalescent COVID-19.

This chain joins TRBV6-6 and TRBJ2-7; D not certain. The CDR3 spans 14 residues. Germline assignment: CDR1 MNHNY and CDR2 SVGAGI (reference sequence). Trimming cost V 0 bases and J 7 bases, with 13 bases left between them. CDR3 in DNA: TGTGCCAGCAGTTACTCCTCCCTGGCCCTGGAGCAGTACTTC. Translated, it gives CASSYSSLALEQYF.

This chain joins TRBV7-3 and TRBJ2-3; no definite D call. The CDR3 extends over 14 amino acids. With 3 bases removed from V and 2 bases from J, the gap between germline ends came to 9 bases. The germline CDR1 and CDR2 sequences are SGHTA and FQGTGA. In DNA, the CDR3 is TGTGCCAGCAGCTTGTACGGTCCCACAGATACGCAGTATTTT. Its translation: CASSLYGPTDTQYF.